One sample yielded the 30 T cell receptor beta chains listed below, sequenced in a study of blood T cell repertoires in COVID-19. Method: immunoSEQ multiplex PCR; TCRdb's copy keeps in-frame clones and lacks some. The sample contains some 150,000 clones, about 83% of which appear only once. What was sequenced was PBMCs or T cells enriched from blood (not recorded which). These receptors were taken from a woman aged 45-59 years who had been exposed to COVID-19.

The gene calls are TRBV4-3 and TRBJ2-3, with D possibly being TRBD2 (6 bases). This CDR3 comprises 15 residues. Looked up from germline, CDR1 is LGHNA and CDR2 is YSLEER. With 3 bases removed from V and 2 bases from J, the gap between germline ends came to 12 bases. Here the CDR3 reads CASSHLANPTDTQYF. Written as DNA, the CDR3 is TGCGCCAGCAGCCACCTAGCGAACCCCACAGATACGCAGTATTTT.

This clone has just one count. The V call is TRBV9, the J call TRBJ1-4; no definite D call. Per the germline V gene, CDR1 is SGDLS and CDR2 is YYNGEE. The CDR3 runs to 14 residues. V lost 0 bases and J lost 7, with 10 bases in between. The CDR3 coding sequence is TGTGCCAGCAGCGTAGACGGGAGCGTTGAAAAACTGTTTTTT. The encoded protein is CASSVDGSVEKLFF. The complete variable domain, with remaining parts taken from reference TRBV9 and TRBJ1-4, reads DSGVTQTPKHLITATGQRVTLRCSPRSGDLSVYWYQQSLDQGLQFLIQYYNGEERAKGNILERFSAQQFPDLHSELNLSSLELGDSALYFCASSVDGSVEKLFFGSGTQLSVL.

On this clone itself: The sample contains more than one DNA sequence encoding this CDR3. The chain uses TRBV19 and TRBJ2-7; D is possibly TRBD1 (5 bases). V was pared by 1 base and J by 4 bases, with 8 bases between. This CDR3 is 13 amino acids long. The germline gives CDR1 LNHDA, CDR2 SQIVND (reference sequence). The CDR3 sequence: CASSIGRGYEQYF. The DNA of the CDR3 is TGTGCCAGTAGTATAGGTAGGGGTTACGAGCAGTACTTC.

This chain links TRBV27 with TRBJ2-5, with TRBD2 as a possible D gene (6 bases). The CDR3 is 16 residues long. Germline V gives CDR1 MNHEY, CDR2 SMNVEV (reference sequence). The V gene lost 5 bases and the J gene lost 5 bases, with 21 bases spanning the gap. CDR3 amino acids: CASSLTRGTGRETQYF. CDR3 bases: TGTGCCAGCAGTCTCACTCGCGGGACCGGGCGGGAGACCCAGTACTTC.

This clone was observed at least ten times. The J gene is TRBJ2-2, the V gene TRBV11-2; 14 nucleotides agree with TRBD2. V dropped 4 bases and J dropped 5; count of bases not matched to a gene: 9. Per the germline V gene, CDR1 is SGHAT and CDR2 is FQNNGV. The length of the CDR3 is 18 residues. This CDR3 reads CASSSLTSGGARTGELFF. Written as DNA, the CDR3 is TGTGCCAGCAGCTCCCTGACTAGCGGGGGGGCGCGGACCGGGGAGCTGTTTTTT.

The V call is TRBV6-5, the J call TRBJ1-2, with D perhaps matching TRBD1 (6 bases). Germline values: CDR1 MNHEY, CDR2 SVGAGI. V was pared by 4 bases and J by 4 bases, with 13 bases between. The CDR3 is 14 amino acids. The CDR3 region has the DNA TGTGCCAGCAGTTTTATGCAGGGGAGCTATGGCTACACCTTC. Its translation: CASSFMQGSYGYTF.

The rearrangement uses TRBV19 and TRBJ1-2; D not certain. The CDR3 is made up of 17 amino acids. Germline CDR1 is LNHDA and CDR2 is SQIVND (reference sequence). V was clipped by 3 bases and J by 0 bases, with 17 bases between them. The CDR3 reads CASSMRLPRIANYGYTF. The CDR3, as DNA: TGTGCCAGTAGTATGAGGCTCCCCCGCATAGCTAACTATGGCTACACCTTC.

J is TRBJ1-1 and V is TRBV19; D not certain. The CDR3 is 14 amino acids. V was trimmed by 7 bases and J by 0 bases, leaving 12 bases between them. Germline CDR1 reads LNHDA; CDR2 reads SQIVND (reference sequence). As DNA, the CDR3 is TGTGCCAGTACCCAGAACGGGATGAACACTGAAGCTTTCTTT. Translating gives CASTQNGMNTEAFF.

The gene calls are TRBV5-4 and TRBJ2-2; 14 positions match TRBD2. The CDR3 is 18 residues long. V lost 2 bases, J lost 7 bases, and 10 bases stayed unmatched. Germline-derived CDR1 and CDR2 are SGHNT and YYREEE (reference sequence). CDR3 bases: TGTGCCAGCAGCTTACCGGGACTAGCGGGAGTGAGAGGCGGGGAGCTGTTTTTT. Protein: CASSLPGLAGVRGGELFF.

The CDR3, as DNA: TGTGCCAGCAGCCAACGTCGGTACCAAGAGACCCAGTACTTC. Translated, it gives CASSQRRYQETQYF. The chain combines TRBV3-1 (or the pseudogene TRBV3-2) with TRBJ2-5; D gene ambiguous. V was cut by 2 bases and J by 0 bases, with 7 bases left in between. Germline CDR1 reads LGHDT; CDR2 reads YNNKEL (reference sequence). The CDR3 totals 14 residues.

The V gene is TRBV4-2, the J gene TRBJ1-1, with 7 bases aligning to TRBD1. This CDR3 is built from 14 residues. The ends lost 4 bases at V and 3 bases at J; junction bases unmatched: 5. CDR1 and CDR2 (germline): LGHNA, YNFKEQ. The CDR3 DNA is TGTGCCAGCAGCCCCGGGACAGAAGACACTGAAGCTTTCTTT. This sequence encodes CASSPGTEDTEAFF.

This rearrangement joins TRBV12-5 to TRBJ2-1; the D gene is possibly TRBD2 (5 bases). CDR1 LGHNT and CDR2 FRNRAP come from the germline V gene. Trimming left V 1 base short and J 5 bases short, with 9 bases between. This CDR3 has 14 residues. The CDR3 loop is CASGLGGSNNEQFF. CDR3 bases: TGTGCTAGTGGTTTGGGAGGGAGCAACAATGAGCAGTTCTTC.

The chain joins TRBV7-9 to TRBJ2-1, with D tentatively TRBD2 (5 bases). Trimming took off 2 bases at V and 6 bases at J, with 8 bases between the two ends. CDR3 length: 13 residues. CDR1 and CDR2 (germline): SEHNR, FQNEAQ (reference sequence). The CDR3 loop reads CASSLTLANEQFF. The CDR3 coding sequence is TGTGCCAGCAGCTTAACCCTAGCCAATGAGCAGTTCTTC.

The chain's CDR3 is CASGAALTRGEQYF. The DNA for the CDR3 is TGTGCCAGCGGCGCCGCCCTGACCAGGGGTGAACAGTACTTC. The chain has TRBV6-5 and TRBJ2-7; D might be TRBD1 (6 bases). V shed 8 bases and J shed 10 bases, with 24 bases lying between them. This CDR3 contains 14 residues. CDR1 and CDR2 (germline): MNHEY, SVGAGI.

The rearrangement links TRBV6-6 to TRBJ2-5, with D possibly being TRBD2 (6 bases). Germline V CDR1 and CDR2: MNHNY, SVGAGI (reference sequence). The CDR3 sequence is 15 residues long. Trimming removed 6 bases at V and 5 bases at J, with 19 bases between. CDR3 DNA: TGTGCCAGCAGCTTACGGGACTCCCGGGCGGAGACCCAGTACTTC. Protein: CASSLRDSRAETQYF.

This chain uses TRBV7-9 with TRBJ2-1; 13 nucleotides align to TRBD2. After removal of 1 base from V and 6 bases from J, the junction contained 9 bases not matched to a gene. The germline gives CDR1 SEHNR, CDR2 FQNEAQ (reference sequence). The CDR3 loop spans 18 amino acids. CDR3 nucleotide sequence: TGTGCCAGCAGCTTAGGTGGACTAGCGGGAGTTTGGGGCAATGAGCAGTTCTTC. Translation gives CASSLGGLAGVWGNEQFF.

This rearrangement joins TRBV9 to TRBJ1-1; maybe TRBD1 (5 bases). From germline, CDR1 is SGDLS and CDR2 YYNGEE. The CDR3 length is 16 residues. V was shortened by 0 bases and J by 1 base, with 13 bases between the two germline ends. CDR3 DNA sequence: TGTGCCAGCAGCGTAGGGGGCCGGTTAAGGAACACTGAAGCTTTCTTT. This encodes CASSVGGRLRNTEAFF.

Here the CDR3 reads CASSLTGKTGGAEAFF. Here the CDR3 DNA reads TGTGCCAGCAGCTTAACCGGGAAGACAGGGGGCGCGGAAGCTTTCTTT. The chain carries TRBV7-2 and TRBJ1-1; 10 bases align to TRBD1. Germline loops: CDR1 SGHTA, CDR2 FQGNSA. V lost 2 bases to trimming and J lost 8 bases; unmatched junction nucleotides: 11. The CDR3 runs 16 residues.

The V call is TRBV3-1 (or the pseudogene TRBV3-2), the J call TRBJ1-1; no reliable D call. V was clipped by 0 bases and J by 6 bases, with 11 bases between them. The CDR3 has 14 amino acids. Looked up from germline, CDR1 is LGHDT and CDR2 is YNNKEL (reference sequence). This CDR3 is CASSQDWSNAEAFF. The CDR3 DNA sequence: TGTGCCAGCAGCCAAGATTGGAGTAACGCTGAAGCTTTCTTT.

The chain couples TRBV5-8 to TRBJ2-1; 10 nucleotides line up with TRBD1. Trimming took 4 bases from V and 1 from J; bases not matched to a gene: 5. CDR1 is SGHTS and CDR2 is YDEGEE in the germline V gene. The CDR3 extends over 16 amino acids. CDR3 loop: CASSPRTGGSYNEQFF. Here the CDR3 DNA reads TGTGCCAGCAGCCCCCGGACAGGGGGATCCTACAATGAGCAGTTCTTC.

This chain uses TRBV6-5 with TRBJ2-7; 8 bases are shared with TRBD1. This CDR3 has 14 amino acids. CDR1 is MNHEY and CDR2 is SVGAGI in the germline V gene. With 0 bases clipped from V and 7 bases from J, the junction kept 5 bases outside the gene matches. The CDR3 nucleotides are TGTGCCAGCAGTTACTCACAGGGGGTGGGTGAGCAGTACTTC. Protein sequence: CASSYSQGVGEQYF.

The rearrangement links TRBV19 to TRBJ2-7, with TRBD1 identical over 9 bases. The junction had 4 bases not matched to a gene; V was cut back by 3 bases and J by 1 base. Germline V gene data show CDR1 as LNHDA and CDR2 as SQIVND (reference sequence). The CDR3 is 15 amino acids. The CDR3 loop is CASSISGTGSYEQYF. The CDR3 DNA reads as TGTGCCAGTAGTATCTCCGGGACAGGGTCCTACGAGCAGTACTTC.

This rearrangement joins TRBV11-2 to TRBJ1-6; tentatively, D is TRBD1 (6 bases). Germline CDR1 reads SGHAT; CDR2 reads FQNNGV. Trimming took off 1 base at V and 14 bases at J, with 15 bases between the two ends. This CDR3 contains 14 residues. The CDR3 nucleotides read TGTGCCAGCAGCTTAGGGGGAGGGGGTCGGGCCCTCCACTTT. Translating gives CASSLGGGGRALHF.

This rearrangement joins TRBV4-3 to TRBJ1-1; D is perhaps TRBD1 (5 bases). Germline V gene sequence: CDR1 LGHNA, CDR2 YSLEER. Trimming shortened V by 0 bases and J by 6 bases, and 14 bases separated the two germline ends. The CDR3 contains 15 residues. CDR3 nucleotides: TGCGCCAGCAGCCAAGATTGGGTCAGGGTGGCTGAAGCTTTCTTT. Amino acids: CASSQDWVRVAEAFF.

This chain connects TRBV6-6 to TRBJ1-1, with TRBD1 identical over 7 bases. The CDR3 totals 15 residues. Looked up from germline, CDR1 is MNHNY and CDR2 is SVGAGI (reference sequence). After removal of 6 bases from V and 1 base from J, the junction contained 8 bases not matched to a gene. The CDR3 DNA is TGTGCCAGCAGCTGGACAGGAAAGGGGAACACTGAAGCTTTCTTT. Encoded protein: CASSWTGKGNTEAFF.

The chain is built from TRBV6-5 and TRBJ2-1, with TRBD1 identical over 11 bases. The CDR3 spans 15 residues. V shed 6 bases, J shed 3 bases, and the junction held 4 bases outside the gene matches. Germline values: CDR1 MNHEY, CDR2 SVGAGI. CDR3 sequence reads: CASSRTGGDYNEQFF. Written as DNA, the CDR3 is TGTGCCAGCAGCCGGACAGGGGGCGACTACAATGAGCAGTTCTTC.

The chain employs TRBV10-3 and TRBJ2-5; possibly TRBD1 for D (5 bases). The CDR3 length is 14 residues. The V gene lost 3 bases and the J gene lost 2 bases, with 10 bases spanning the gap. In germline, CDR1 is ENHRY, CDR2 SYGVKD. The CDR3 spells CAISDLGQQETQYF. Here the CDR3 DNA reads TGTGCCATCAGTGACTTGGGGCAGCAAGAGACCCAGTACTTC.

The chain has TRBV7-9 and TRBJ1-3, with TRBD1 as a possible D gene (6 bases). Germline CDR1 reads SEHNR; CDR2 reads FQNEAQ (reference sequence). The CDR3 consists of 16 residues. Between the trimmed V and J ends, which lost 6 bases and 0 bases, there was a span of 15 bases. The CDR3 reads CASSPSGQHSGNTIYF. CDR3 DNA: TGTGCCAGCAGTCCGTCGGGACAACACTCTGGAAACACCATATATTTT.

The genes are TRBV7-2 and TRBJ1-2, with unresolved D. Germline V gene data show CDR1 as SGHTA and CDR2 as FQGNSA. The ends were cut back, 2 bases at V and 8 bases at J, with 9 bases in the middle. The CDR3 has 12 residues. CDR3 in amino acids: CASSLRVHGYTF. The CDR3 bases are TGTGCCAGCAGCTTACGGGTTCACGGCTACACCTTC.

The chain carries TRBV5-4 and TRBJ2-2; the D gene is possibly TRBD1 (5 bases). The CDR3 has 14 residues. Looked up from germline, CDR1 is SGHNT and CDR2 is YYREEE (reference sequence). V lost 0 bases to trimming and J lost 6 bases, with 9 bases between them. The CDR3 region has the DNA TGTGCCAGCAGCTTGGGCGTAGGGGCCGGGGAGCTGTTTTTT. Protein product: CASSLGVGAGELFF. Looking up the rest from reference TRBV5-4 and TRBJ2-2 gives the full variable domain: ETGVTQSPTHLIKTRGQQVTLRCSSQSGHNTVSWYQQALGQGPQFIFQYYREEENGRGNFPPRFSGLQFPNYSSELNVNALELDDSALYLCASSLGVGAGELFFGEGSRLTVL.